The 3 T cell receptor beta chains given below trace back to one sample, sequenced in a study of early T cells in non-severe SARS-CoV-2 infection. Via MiXCR, TCRdb re-called the 5' RACE reads, giving one row per CDR3 protein. This sample has some 88,000 distinct CDR3 sequences, with around a sixth found just once. The sequenced sample was whole blood, obtained at baseline. These receptors were obtained from an adult who was a healthcare worker with PCR-confirmed SARS-CoV-2 infection or an uninfected control (not recorded which).

The chain couples TRBV6-6 to TRBJ2-3; D might be TRBD1 (6 bases). Trimming left V 2 bases short and J 0 bases short, with 6 bases between. The germline V gene has CDR1 MNHNY and CDR2 SVGAGI (reference sequence). The length of the CDR3 is 14 residues. Here the CDR3 DNA reads TGTGCCAGCAGTTACACAGGGAGCACAGATACGCAGTATTTT. Amino acid sequence: CASSYTGSTDTQYF.

The J gene is TRBJ1-2, the V gene TRBV20-1; D not resolved. Trimming shortened V by 2 bases and J by 4 bases, and 11 bases separated the two germline ends. The CDR3 length is 13 residues. Germline CDR1 and CDR2: DFQATT and SNEGSKA (reference sequence). The CDR3 nucleotides are TGCAGTGCTAGACCGACGGATTCCTATGGCTACACCTTC. Its translation is CSARPTDSYGYTF.

The rearrangement joins TRBV29-1 to TRBJ2-1; 7 positions match TRBD2. Germline-derived CDR1 and CDR2 are SQVTM and ANQGSEA. The junction had 3 bases not matched to a gene; V was cut back by 6 bases and J by 1 base. The length of the CDR3 is 13 residues. CDR3 sequence reads: CSVYGGSYNEQFF. The CDR3 nucleotides read TGCAGCGTCTACGGGGGGTCCTACAATGAGCAGTTCTTC.